This T cell receptor (beta chain) was captured in a study of OX40 agonist ivuxolimab in advanced cancers. Whole-study results and caveats: Average numbers of expanded clones were greater in CD8+ T cells than in CD4+.

Peripheral blood came from all dose cohorts at three timepoints. This CDR3 contains 16 residues. V dropped 4 bases and J dropped 2 bases, with 17 bases sitting between them. From germline, CDR1 is KGHSH and CDR2 LQKENI. Details on this clone: The antigen remains undetermined.

Only in-frame clones appear in the TCRdb table, and some are missing; sequencing was by immunoSEQ multiplex PCR. The sample includes tens of thousands of clones, about 78% of them seen just once. The chain couples TRBV18 to TRBJ1-1; D is possibly TRBD1 (6 bases). The material was CD4+ or CD8+ T cells sorted from blood, obtained in a trial of the OX40 agonist ivuxolimab. The TCR comes from an adult with an advanced solid tumor such as melanoma, head and neck, liver or kidney cancer. CDR3: CASSLLPGQDNTEAFF. As DNA, the CDR3 is TGTGCCAGCTCACTCCTGCCGGGACAAGATAACACTGAAGCTTTCTTT.